A selection of T cell receptor beta chains follows, all from one sample in a study of shared clonotypes between healthy human individuals. The protocol was immunoSEQ multiplex PCR, while the TCRdb copy is restricted to in-frame clones and leaves out a portion. The repertoire holds around 990,000 clones, approximately 80% seen once, with about 0.89% in the top ten. Sequencing was carried out using memory CD4+ T cells from PBMCs. The receptors shown here come from a man aged 18 to 30 in good health. Some clones in this sample may be carry-over from other donors' samples. Each CDR3 is given with its conserved first and last residue. Fields, in order: V gene, J gene, CDR3 protein.

>TRBV11-3|TRBJ2-7
CASSLEWSPGREQYF
>TRBV19|TRBJ2-5
CASTPTRTSVETQYF
>TRBV5-6|TRBJ2-7
CASRKSHSSYEQYF
>TRBV11-3|TRBJ2-2
CASSLGGTNTGELFF
>TRBV29-1|TRBJ2-2
CSVAGHYTGELFF
>TRBV11-2|TRBJ2-5
CASSPVGRAETQYF
>TRBV28|TRBJ1-2
CASSQTGGYGYTF
>TRBV28|TRBJ2-5
CASSFEETQYF
>TRBV7-2|TRBJ2-7
CASSLAAGGGYEQYF
>TRBV29-1|TRBJ1-1
CSVRGFPHPEAFF
>TRBV5-4|TRBJ2-1
CASSSGQGNANEQFF
>TRBV7-2|TRBJ2-1
CASSWGDFYNEQFF
>TRBV6-1|TRBJ1-2
CASSEEWKANYGYTF
>TRBV2|-
CASSRSGSSYEQYF
>TRBV5-1|TRBJ1-1
CASSLAGGNTEAFF
>TRBV18|TRBJ2-2
CASSRTGLSNTGELFF
>TRBV28|TRBJ1-2
CASSPGQGMHGYTF